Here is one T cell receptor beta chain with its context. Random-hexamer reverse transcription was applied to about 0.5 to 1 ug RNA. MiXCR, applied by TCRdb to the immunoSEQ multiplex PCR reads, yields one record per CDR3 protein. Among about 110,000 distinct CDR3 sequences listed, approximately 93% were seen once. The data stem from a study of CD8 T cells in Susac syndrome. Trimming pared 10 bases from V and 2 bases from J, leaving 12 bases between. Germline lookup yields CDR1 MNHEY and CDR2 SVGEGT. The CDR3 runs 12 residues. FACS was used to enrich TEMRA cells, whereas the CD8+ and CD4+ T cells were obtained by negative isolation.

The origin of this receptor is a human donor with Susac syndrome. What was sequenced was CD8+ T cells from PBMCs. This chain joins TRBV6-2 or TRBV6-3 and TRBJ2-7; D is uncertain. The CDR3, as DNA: TGTGCCACCGGTCTGGGGACCTACGAGCAGTACTTC. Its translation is CATGLGTYEQYF.